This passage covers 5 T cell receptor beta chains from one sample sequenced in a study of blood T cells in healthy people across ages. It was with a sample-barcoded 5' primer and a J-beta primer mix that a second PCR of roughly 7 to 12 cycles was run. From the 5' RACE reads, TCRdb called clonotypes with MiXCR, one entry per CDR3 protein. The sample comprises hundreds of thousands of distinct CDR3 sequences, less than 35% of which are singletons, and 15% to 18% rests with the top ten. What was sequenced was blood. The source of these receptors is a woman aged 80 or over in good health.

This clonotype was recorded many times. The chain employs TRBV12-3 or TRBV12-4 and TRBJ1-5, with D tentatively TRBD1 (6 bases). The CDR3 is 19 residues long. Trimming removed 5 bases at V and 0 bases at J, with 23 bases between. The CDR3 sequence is CASSPPQGLGGYSNQPQHF. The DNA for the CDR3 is TGTGCCAGCAGTCCTCCACAGGGATTGGGAGGATATAGCAATCAGCCCCAGCATTTT.

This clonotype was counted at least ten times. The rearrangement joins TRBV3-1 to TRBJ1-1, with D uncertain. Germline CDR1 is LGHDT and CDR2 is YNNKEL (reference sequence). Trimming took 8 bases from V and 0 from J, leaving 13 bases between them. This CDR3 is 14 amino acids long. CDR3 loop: CASARSHLNTEAFF. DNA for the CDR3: TGTGCCAGCGCACGGAGCCACTTGAACACTGAAGCTTTCTTT.

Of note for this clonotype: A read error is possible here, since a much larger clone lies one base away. The CDR3 spells CGVEDPVWFSYTF. Written as DNA, the CDR3 is TGCGGCGTTGAAGATCCGGTGTGGTTCAGCTACACCTTC. V usage is TRBV29-1 and J usage is TRBJ1-2; D gene uncertain. Germline V CDR1 and CDR2: SQVTM, ANQGSEA. This CDR3 is built from 13 residues.

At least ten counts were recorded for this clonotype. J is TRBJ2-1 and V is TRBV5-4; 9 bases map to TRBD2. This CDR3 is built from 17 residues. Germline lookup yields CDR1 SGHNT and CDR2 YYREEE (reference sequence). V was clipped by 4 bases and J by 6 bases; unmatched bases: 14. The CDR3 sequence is CASSLGGGAGGINEQFF. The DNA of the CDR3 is TGTGCCAGCAGCCTTGGGGGGGGAGCGGGGGGTATCAATGAGCAGTTCTTC.

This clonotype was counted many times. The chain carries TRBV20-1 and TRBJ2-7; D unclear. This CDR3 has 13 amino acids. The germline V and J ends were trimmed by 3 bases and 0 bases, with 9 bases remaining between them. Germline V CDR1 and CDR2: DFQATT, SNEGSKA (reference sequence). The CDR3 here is CSARGSVSYEQYF. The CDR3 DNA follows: TGCAGTGCTAGGGGCAGTGTCTCCTACGAGCAGTACTTC.